The 13 T cell receptor beta chains given below trace back to one sample, sequenced in a study of radiotherapy plus CTLA-4 blockade in lung cancer. TCRdb keeps only in-frame clones here, not all; method: immunoSEQ multiplex PCR. Counted here are about 68,000 clones, 70% to 85% occurring once; the ten biggest clones make up about 9.1%. Here the sequenced sample was peripheral blood, taken from a patient treated with radiotherapy plus ipilimumab. The receptors originated from a human donor with non-small cell lung cancer who had a complete response to radiotherapy plus ipilimumab.

This clone turned up a few times. The rearrangement links TRBV5-1 to TRBJ2-3, with 7 positions matching TRBD1. Germline CDR1 and CDR2: SGHRS and YFSETQ. The CDR3 length is 15 residues. Trimming cost V 0 bases and J 3 bases; bases outside gene matches: 4. The CDR3 region has the DNA TGCGCCAGCAGCTTGGGAGGGGGCAGAACAGATACGCAGTATTTT. Translated, it gives CASSLGGGRTDTQYF.

The table lists this clone with a few counts. The genes are TRBV28 and TRBJ2-7; 9 bases align to TRBD1. Germline V gene sequence: CDR1 MDHEN, CDR2 SYDVKM. The trim removed 3 bases at V and 4 bases at J, leaving 1 base unmatched. The CDR3 spans 13 residues. CDR3: CASSFGQGYEQYV. The CDR3 nucleotides are TGTGCCAGCAGTTTCGGACAGGGGTACGAGCAGTACGTC.

The chain carries TRBV6-1 and TRBJ1-5, with D possibly TRBD1 on 6 matching bases. Germline assignment: CDR1 MNHNS and CDR2 SASEGT. Trimming shortened V by 3 bases and J by 3 bases, and 12 bases separated the two germline ends. The CDR3 sequence is 15 residues long. The CDR3 loop reads CASSDADSHNQPQHF. DNA for the CDR3: TGTGCCAGCAGTGACGCGGACAGTCACAATCAGCCCCAGCATTTT.

The V and J genes are TRBV4-3 and TRBJ2-2; TRBD2 matches 12 bases. Germline CDR1 reads LGHNA; CDR2 reads YSLEER. V lost 1 base, J lost 4 bases, and 4 bases stayed unmatched. The CDR3 is 17 amino acids. CDR3 protein: CASSQGTSGDFTGELFF. The CDR3 nucleotides read TGCGCCAGCAGCCAAGGGACTAGCGGGGACTTCACCGGGGAGCTGTTTTTT.

Turning to this clone: One end of the junction is discordant with germline, which a read error may explain. The J gene is TRBJ1-1, the V gene TRBV18, with unresolved D. Germline loops: CDR1 KGHSH, CDR2 LQKENI. This CDR3 region has 12 residues. DNA for the CDR3: TGTGCCAGCTCACCACGTCGGGAGGGCGTTATCTTT. It encodes CASSPRREGVIF.

V and J are TRBV5-8 and TRBJ1-1; TRBD1 aligns across 9 bases. The CDR3 has 15 residues. The germline V gene encodes CDR1 SGHTS and CDR2 YDEGEE. After removal of 5 bases from V and 4 bases from J, the junction contained 9 bases not matched to a gene. This chain's CDR3 is CASSRNRGHGTEAFF. CDR3 DNA: TGTGCCAGCAGTCGCAACAGGGGGCATGGCACTGAAGCTTTCTTT.

This sequence joins TRBV19 and TRBJ1-2; 8 bases match TRBD1. The CDR3 consists of 12 residues. CDR1 LNHDA and CDR2 SQIVND come from the germline V gene (reference sequence). The ends lost 6 bases at V and 6 bases at J; junction bases unmatched: 3. This chain's CDR3 is CASSGQGHGYTF. CDR3 DNA sequence: TGTGCCAGTAGCGGACAGGGCCATGGCTACACCTTC.

The rearrangement links TRBV7-2 to TRBJ1-2, with unresolved D. The CDR3 has 16 residues. Trimming removed 1 base at V and 4 bases at J, with 16 bases between. Germline CDR1 and CDR2: SGHTA and FQGNSA. As DNA, the CDR3 is TGTGCCAGCAGCTTAGACTCGGGCTATATTGGCTATGGCTACACCTTC. Encoded protein: CASSLDSGYIGYGYTF.

This clone was seen once. The chain recombines TRBV7-8 with TRBJ1-1; no firm D call. V was pared by 3 bases and J by 0 bases, with 5 bases between. This CDR3 contains 13 residues. CDR1 and CDR2 (germline): SGHVS, FQNEAQ. The CDR3 spells CASSFSMNTEAFF. The CDR3 region has the DNA TGTGCCAGCAGCTTTAGCATGAACACTGAAGCTTTCTTT.

The V gene is TRBV2, the J gene TRBJ1-3; a weak D match, TRBD1 (5 bases). CDR3 length: 14 residues. The V gene's germline CDR1 is SNHLY and CDR2 FYNNEI. Trimming removed 5 bases from V and 2 bases from J, with 10 bases in between. CDR3 sequence reads: CASSRGVTGNTIYF. The CDR3 region has the DNA TGTGCCAGCAGTCGAGGGGTAACTGGAAACACCATATATTTT.

The chain has TRBV7-8 and TRBJ1-5, with 7 positions matching TRBD1. V lost 2 bases to trimming and J lost 3 bases; unmatched junction nucleotides: 7. This CDR3 spans 16 amino acids. CDR1 and CDR2 from the germline V gene are SGHVS and FQNEAQ. DNA for the CDR3: TGTGCCAGCAGCTTATTATCGACAGGGTACAATCAGCCCCAGCATTTT. This sequence encodes CASSLLSTGYNQPQHF.

J is TRBJ2-2 and V is TRBV7-2, with 7 nucleotides matching TRBD1. Germline CDR1 SGHTA, CDR2 FQGNSA. The CDR3 extends over 15 amino acids. Trimming cost V 5 bases and J 5 bases; bases outside gene matches: 8. The DNA for the CDR3 is TGTGCCAGCAGCGCAGACAGGGTTCGTACCGGGGAGCTGTTTTTT. Amino acids: CASSADRVRTGELFF.

This clone was seen a handful of times. The chain links TRBV13 to TRBJ2-5; possible D gene TRBD2, 6 bases. The germline V gene encodes CDR1 PRHDT and CDR2 FYEKMQ (reference sequence). Trimming pared 4 bases from V and 6 bases from J, leaving 12 bases between. This CDR3 is built from 13 residues. CDR3: CASSSWREKTQYF. The CDR3 nucleotides read TGTGCCAGCAGCTCCTGGAGGGAGAAGACCCAGTACTTC.